The clone carrying this T cell receptor beta chain was picked up a small number of times. This CDR3 comprises 13 residues. V lost 8 bases and J lost 2, with 9 bases in between. Germline CDR1 reads KGHDR; CDR2 reads SFDVKD. TCRdb passed the reads through MiXCR, listing each CDR3 protein once. The repertoire holds over 15,000 distinct CDR3 sequences, with approximately 20% as singletons. This sample is drawn from a study of liver allograft versus peripheral blood T cells. As for the study in general: Liver transplant recipients had T cell receptor repertoires compared between transplanted liver and peripheral blood.

The V and J genes are TRBV24-1 and TRBJ1-5; TRBD1 might be the D (5 bases). This sequence originates from a human patient who had a liver transplant. Some T cells may possibly be graft donor cells. This chain's CDR3 is CATTGGRNQPQHF. In DNA form, the CDR3 reads TGTGCCACCACGGGGGGACGCAATCAGCCCCAGCATTTT.